The 16 T cell receptor beta chains presented below share a single source sample, sequenced in a study of OX40 agonist ivuxolimab in advanced cancers. Using immunoSEQ multiplex PCR, the repertoire was profiled, and TCRdb retains in-frame clones only, with some absent. The repertoire holds some 70,000 clones, with about 85% as singletons. The sample consisted of CD4+ or CD8+ T cells sorted from blood, taken in a trial of the OX40 agonist ivuxolimab. The receptors were sampled from an adult with an advanced solid tumor such as melanoma, head and neck, liver or kidney cancer.

This clone has more than one count but fewer than ten. The chain uses TRBV7-9 and TRBJ1-1; 8 bases are a match to TRBD1. This CDR3 spans 13 amino acids. Trimming at V came to 5 bases and at J to 9 bases, leaving 8 bases not matched to a gene. Germline-derived CDR1 and CDR2 are SEHNR and FQNEAQ (reference sequence). The CDR3 sequence: CASSRPGQDKAFF. CDR3 in DNA: TGTGCCAGCAGCCGACCGGGACAGGATAAAGCTTTCTTT.

The gene calls are TRBV18 and TRBJ2-5, with D possibly being TRBD2 (5 bases). CDR1 is KGHSH, CDR2 LQKENI, per germline. The CDR3 runs to 17 residues. Trimming removed 5 bases from V and 1 base from J, with 20 bases in between. The CDR3 DNA reads as TGTGCCAGCTCAAGAGACACCTACCTAGCCCGCCAAGAGACCCAGTACTTC. Amino acids: CASSRDTYLARQETQYF. Filled out from reference TRBV18 and TRBJ2-5, the complete variable domain reads NAGVMQNPRHLVRRRGQEARLRCSPMKGHSHVYWYRQLPEEGLKFMVYLQKENIIDESGMPKERFSAEFPKEGPSILRIQQVVRGDSAAYFCASSRDTYLARQETQYFGPGTRLLVL.

The chain carries TRBV5-1 and TRBJ2-7; TRBD1 matches 9 bases. The V gene's germline CDR1 is SGHRS and CDR2 YFSETQ. The V segment lost 9 bases and the J segment 2 bases; nucleotides outside the gene matches: 12. This CDR3 has 15 residues. This chain's CDR3 is CATKTGGAGTYEQYF. The DNA of the CDR3 is TGCGCCACGAAAACAGGGGGCGCGGGAACCTACGAGCAGTACTTC.

The gene calls are TRBV28 and TRBJ2-5; 7 nucleotides align to TRBD1. The CDR3 covers 19 residues. Trimming took 7 bases from V and 5 from J; bases not matched to a gene: 25. Looked up from germline, CDR1 is MDHEN and CDR2 is SYDVKM. The CDR3 DNA reads as TGTGCCAGCAACGATCCCCCCCTCTCTCGACAGGGCGGATCGGAGACCCAGTACTTC. Translation gives CASNDPPLSRQGGSETQYF.

CDR3 DNA: TGCGCCAGCAGCTTGGCGACTAGCGGAGGGGAGACCCAGTACTTC. It is translated as CASSLATSGGETQYF. The chain joins TRBV5-1 to TRBJ2-5; 9 positions agree with TRBD2. This CDR3 spans 15 amino acids. J lost 5 bases, V lost 0 bases, and 5 bases had no gene match. CDR1 is SGHRS, CDR2 YFSETQ, per germline.

The chain employs TRBV5-5 and TRBJ2-5, with 9 nucleotides matching TRBD2. Germline V lookup: CDR1 SGHKS, CDR2 YYEKEE (reference sequence). The junction had 5 bases not matched to a gene; V was cut back by 1 base and J by 1 base. The CDR3 totals 16 residues. The CDR3 DNA reads as TGTGCCAGCAGCTTGTGGTCTAGCGGGACCCAAGAGACCCAGTACTTC. This gives the protein CASSLWSSGTQETQYF.

The count of this clone is one. The chain employs TRBV6-4 and TRBJ1-5; maybe TRBD1 (5 bases). The CDR3 consists of 16 residues. CDR1 MRHNA and CDR2 SNTAGT come from the germline V gene. The V and J ends lost 2 bases and 7 bases respectively, with 18 bases between them. The chain's CDR3 is CASSDPFRTGGQPQHF. Written as DNA, the CDR3 is TGTGCCAGCAGTGACCCGTTTCGTACAGGCGGGCAGCCCCAGCATTTT.

In DNA form, the CDR3 reads TGTGCCAGCAGCCGTCAGACAGGGGGCCCCAAAAACATTCAGTACTTC. Translated, it gives CASSRQTGGPKNIQYF. This chain uses TRBV5-6 with TRBJ2-4; 10 bases line up with TRBD1. This CDR3 is built from 16 residues. The V and J ends lost 4 bases and 2 bases, in that order; junction bases with no gene match: 6. Per the germline V gene, CDR1 is SGHDT and CDR2 is YYEEEE. The full variable domain, in which reference TRBV5-6 and TRBJ2-4 provide the parts outside the CDR3, is DAGVTQSPTHLIKTRGQQVTLRCSPKSGHDTVSWYQQALGQGPQFIFQYYEEEERQRGNFPDRFSGHQFPNYSSELNVNALLLGDSALYLCASSRQTGGPKNIQYFGAGTRLSVL.

The chain couples TRBV11-2 to TRBJ1-1; 7 nucleotides match TRBD1. Unmatched junction bases numbered 12, after V lost 4 bases and J lost 1 base. This CDR3 contains 17 residues. CDR1 and CDR2 from the germline V gene are SGHAT and FQNNGV. The CDR3 loop is CASSSPNRDSQNTEAFF. The CDR3 nucleotides are TGTGCCAGCAGCTCACCTAACCGGGACAGCCAGAACACTGAAGCTTTCTTT.

This chain links TRBV29-1 with TRBJ1-2; TRBD1 agrees at 7 bases. Germline V lookup: CDR1 SQVTM, CDR2 ANQGSEA. Losses at the gene ends were 6 bases for V and 2 bases for J; bases not matched to a gene: 9. CDR3 length: 14 residues. The CDR3 region is CSVLVNRGNYGYTF. The CDR3 DNA is TGCAGCGTCCTAGTAAACAGGGGCAACTATGGCTACACCTTC.

J is TRBJ2-1 and V is TRBV5-4; the match to TRBD2 covers 8 bases. Germline-derived CDR1 and CDR2 are SGHNT and YYREEE (reference sequence). V trimming: 6 bases; J trimming: 0 bases; junction bases outside the gene matches: 5. The CDR3 consists of 15 residues. CDR3 DNA sequence: TGTGCCAGCACTCCTCTAGCGGGCTCCTACAATGAGCAGTTCTTC. It codes for CASTPLAGSYNEQFF.

A few counts support this clone. J is TRBJ1-3 and V is TRBV23-1, with D possibly matching TRBD1 (5 bases). TRBV23-1 belongs to the ORF category, with a function that is uncertain. This CDR3 contains 15 residues. Between the trimmed V and J ends, which lost 2 bases and 0 bases, there was a span of 8 bases. DNA of the CDR3: TGCGCCAGCAGTCAAATCAGGGCCTCTGGAAACACCATATATTTT. It specifies CASSQIRASGNTIYF.

CDR3 in amino acids: CASSLVQGGTYEQYF. The CDR3 DNA is TGTGCCAGCAGTTTGGTTCAGGGAGGGACCTACGAGCAGTACTTC. The gene calls are TRBV28 and TRBJ2-7, with 7 bases identical to TRBD2. The CDR3 contains 15 residues. Trimming took 3 bases from V and 2 from J; bases not matched to a gene: 7. Germline V gives CDR1 MDHEN, CDR2 SYDVKM.

The chain joins TRBV4-3 to TRBJ2-3; D is undetermined. The CDR3 runs to 14 residues. Germline CDR1 and CDR2: LGHNA and YSLEER. V was clipped by 1 base and J by 6 bases, with 11 bases between them. The DNA of the CDR3 is TGCGCCAGCAGCCAAGGTCCCGGAAGGGATACGCAGTATTTT. Translated: CASSQGPGRDTQYF.

The chain combines TRBV7-3 with TRBJ2-1; weak D call: TRBD2 (5 bases). The CDR3 is 14 residues long. The V and J ends lost 6 bases and 9 bases respectively, with 18 bases between them. Germline V CDR1 and CDR2: SGHTA, FQGTGA. The CDR3 sequence is CASRADSGLSEQFF. DNA of the CDR3: TGTGCCAGCAGGGCGGACTCTGGATTAAGTGAGCAGTTCTTC.

V is TRBV7-9 and J is TRBJ2-7; 10 bases match TRBD1. Germline CDR1 is SEHNR and CDR2 is FQNEAQ (reference sequence). V was clipped by 5 bases and J by 2 bases; unmatched bases: 6. This CDR3 is built from 15 residues. The CDR3 here is CASSRTGGEAYEQYF. The CDR3 DNA is TGTGCCAGCAGCCGGACAGGGGGAGAAGCCTACGAGCAGTACTTC.